The 3 T cell receptor beta chains below all came from one sample that was sequenced in a study of CD8 T cells in Susac syndrome. Random hexamers were used to reverse transcribe an amount of roughly 0.45 to 1 ug RNA. MiXCR, run by TCRdb on the immunoSEQ multiplex PCR reads, gives a single entry per CDR3 protein. This table has 240,000 or so distinct CDR3 sequences, less than 96% appearing once. Sequencing was carried out using CD4+ T cells from PBMCs. Receptors were obtained from a human donor with Susac syndrome.

The chain links TRBV2 to TRBJ2-3; weak D call: TRBD2 (6 bases). The CDR3 spans 15 residues. CDR1 and CDR2 (germline): SNHLY, FYNNEI. V shed 9 bases and J shed 0 bases, with 16 bases lying between them. CDR3 amino acids: CARLKTRTSTDTQYF. Written as DNA, the CDR3 is TGTGCCAGACTAAAGACTAGAACTAGCACAGATACGCAGTATTTT.

The V gene is TRBV4-1, the J gene TRBJ2-3, with D maybe TRBD2 (5 bases). CDR1 is MGHRA, CDR2 YSYEKL, per germline. The CDR3 sequence is 14 residues long. V lost 1 base and J 5 bases, leaving 10 bases between the germline ends. Written as DNA, the CDR3 is TGCGCCAGCAGCCAAGCCCGGACTGTAGATACGCAGTATTTT. Residues: CASSQARTVDTQYF.

The J gene is TRBJ1-2, the V gene TRBV3-1; D uncertain. Trimming removed 4 bases from V and 4 bases from J, with 16 bases in between. Germline values: CDR1 LGHDT, CDR2 YNNKEL (reference sequence). This CDR3 region has 15 residues. The CDR3 bases are TGTGCCAGCAGCCCTTCGGAGTCGCCTCGCTATGGCTACACCTTC. Translated: CASSPSESPRYGYTF.